Below, one T cell receptor beta chain is given with its context. The data derive from a study of blood T cell repertoires in COVID-19. Study-wide context: Both acute and convalescent COVID-19 samples were obtained from the United States, Italy and Spain. From T cells, B-cell-depleted T cells, or PBMCs came the material, which was cDNA or gDNA.

After removal of 2 bases from V and 6 bases from J, the junction contained 8 bases not matched to a gene. CDR3 size: 14 residues. Germline CDR1 is GTSNPN and CDR2 is SVGIG (reference sequence). Original processing methods: Quantification of nucleated cells was approximated via reference gene primer amplification. Generated by immunoSEQ multiplex PCR, the TCRdb table keeps only in-frame clones and is missing some. The DNA gave D and trimming, while V, J and clone size come from that table. This table has roughly 100,000 clones, 75% to 90% appearing once. This TCR derives from a human donor in a cohort sampled during active or convalescent COVID-19. The rearrangement joins TRBV30 to TRBJ2-3; the match to TRBD1 covers 7 bases. The sequencing sample was made of peripheral blood. Here the CDR3 DNA reads TGTGCCTGGAGTAGGACAGGCGAGGGGGATACGCAGTATTTT. It translates to CAWSRTGEGDTQYF.